This T cell receptor beta chain was observed in a study of technical replicates of blood from a few donors. A single count supports this clone. V lost 6 bases, J lost 7 bases, and 7 bases lay in between. The CDR3 covers 11 residues. Germline CDR1 MNHEY, CDR2 SVGAGI. Assay: immunoSEQ multiplex PCR; the TCRdb copy retains only in-frame clones and omits some. The sample lists some 70,000 clones, roughly nine tenths occurring once. The receptor comes from a human donor in good health. The J gene is TRBJ2-1, the V gene TRBV6-5, with D perhaps TRBD2 (6 bases). The sequencing sample was made of T cells isolated from PBMCs. The CDR3: CASRSGNEQFF. Written as DNA, the CDR3 is TGTGCCAGCAGGAGCGGGAATGAGCAGTTCTTC.